The 23 T cell receptor beta chains below come from one sample, sequenced in a study of T cell repertoires in cytomegalovirus infection (dated by TCRdb to between 2018 and 2021). The sample was run on an Illumina HiSeq 1500. TCRdb reanalyzed the raw reads on its own, using fastp at Q25 for trimming and MiXCR for clone calling, and kept in-frame beta chains. CDR3 protein sequences are deduplicated, and each keeps its most common genes and DNA. Counted in this sample were a few hundred thousand distinct CDR3 sequences; over 7.5% of them appeared once. The biggest ten clones account for 3.5% to 4.5% of the sample. What was sequenced was PBMCs. The receptors come from a human donor in good health (CMV status not recorded). Some clones in this sample may be carry-over from other donors' samples.

This clonotype was seen a handful of times. This rearrangement joins TRBV12-3 or TRBV12-4 to TRBJ1-2, with no clear D. V shed 3 bases and J shed 3 bases, with 11 bases lying between them. The CDR3 is 14 amino acids. The CDR3 DNA follows: TGTGCCAGCAGTTTCTACCAGAGAGACTATGGCTACACCTTC. This gives the protein CASSFYQRDYGYTF.

This clonotype appeared a few times. V is TRBV28 and J is TRBJ2-1; tentative D call: TRBD2 (5 bases). The CDR3 has 12 amino acids. The germline gives CDR1 MDHEN, CDR2 SYDVKM. Trimming removed 6 bases at V and 6 bases at J, with 9 bases between. CDR3 bases: TGTGCCAGCAGCCACGGAGGCAATGAGCAGTTCTTC. As protein: CASSHGGNEQFF. Full variable domain (remainder filled in from reference TRBV28 and TRBJ2-1): DVKVTQSSRYLVKRTGEKVFLECVQDMDHENMFWYRQDPGLGLRLIYFSYDVKMKEKGDIPEGYSVSREKKERFSLILESASTNQTSMYLCASSHGGNEQFFGPGTRLTVL.

This clonotype was counted only a few times. The chain links TRBV12-3 or TRBV12-4 to TRBJ1-1, with D unresolved. Trimming removed 3 bases from V and 3 bases from J, with 8 bases in between. The CDR3 sequence is 13 residues long. This chain's CDR3 is CASSLGPHTEAFF. CDR3 bases: TGTGCCAGCAGTTTGGGTCCGCACACTGAAGCTTTCTTT.

The table lists this clonotype with many counts. V is TRBV7-6 and J is TRBJ2-3; 13 nucleotides line up with TRBD2. The CDR3 consists of 15 residues. V shed 6 bases and J 7 bases; nucleotides not matched to a gene: 7. CDR1 is SGHVS, CDR2 FNYEAQ, per germline. CDR3 loop: CASRRLAGGTNTQYF. For the CDR3, the DNA is TGTGCCAGCAGGCGACTAGCGGGAGGCACGAATACGCAGTATTTT. Full variable domain (rest looked up from reference TRBV7-6 and TRBJ2-3): GAGVSQSPRYKVTKRGQDVALRCDPISGHVSLYWYRQALGQGPEFLTYFNYEAQQDKSGLPNDRFSAERPEGSISTLTIQRTEQRDSAMYRCASRRLAGGTNTQYFGPGTRLTVL.

The genes are TRBV6-6 and TRBJ1-1; D call uncertain. CDR1 and CDR2 (germline): MNHNY, SVGAGI (reference sequence). With 2 bases removed from V and 8 bases from J, the gap between germline ends came to 12 bases. The CDR3 covers 13 residues. The CDR3 DNA is TGTGCCAGCAGTTACCACTCCTCGGCGGAAGCTTTCTTT. Protein sequence: CASSYHSSAEAFF.

The chain uses TRBV5-6 and TRBJ2-7; D uncertain. The V end lost 4 bases, the J end lost 5 bases, and 7 bases lay between the germline ends. The CDR3 is 11 residues long. Per the germline V gene, CDR1 is SGHDT and CDR2 is YYEEEE. The CDR3 region is CASSQTDEQYF. DNA of the CDR3: TGTGCCAGCAGCCAGACGGACGAGCAGTACTTC.

This clonotype came up many times. The rearrangement joins TRBV6-1 to TRBJ1-6, with TRBD1 matching 8 bases. Germline CDR1 MNHNS, CDR2 SASEGT. The CDR3 has 14 residues. J lost 10 bases, V lost 4 bases, and 6 bases had no gene match. This CDR3 is CASSGSRGRSPLHF. CDR3 nucleotide sequence: TGTGCCAGCAGTGGATCCAGGGGGCGATCACCCCTCCACTTT.

This clonotype was counted many times. DNA for the CDR3: TGTGCCAGCAGTTGGCTAGCGGGAGGGCCGGTGCATGAGCAGTTCTTC. Translating gives CASSWLAGGPVHEQFF. The V gene is TRBV28, the J gene TRBJ2-1; TRBD2 matches at 12 bases. The J segment lost 8 bases and the V segment lost 4 bases, leaving 9 bases of the junction unmatched. The CDR3 spans 16 residues. CDR1 and CDR2 (germline): MDHEN, SYDVKM. The full variable domain, its missing parts supplied by reference TRBV28 and TRBJ2-1, is DVKVTQSSRYLVKRTGEKVFLECVQDMDHENMFWYRQDPGLGLRLIYFSYDVKMKEKGDIPEGYSVSREKKERFSLILESASTNQTSMYLCASSWLAGGPVHEQFFGPGTRLTVL.

This clonotype was observed a few times. CDR3: CASSGGQTGYTF. The CDR3 DNA sequence: TGTGCCAGCAGTGGGGGACAGACTGGCTACACCTTC. The J gene is TRBJ1-2, the V gene TRBV6-1; 7 bases fit TRBD1. The CDR3 spans 12 residues. V shed 4 bases and J 7 bases; nucleotides not matched to a gene: 3. Germline CDR1 and CDR2: MNHNS and SASEGT.

The table lists this clonotype with many counts. This rearrangement joins TRBV7-6 to TRBJ2-7, with 8 bases lining up with TRBD1. This CDR3 spans 14 amino acids. The ends lost 4 bases at V and 5 bases at J; junction bases unmatched: 7. The germline CDR1 and CDR2 sequences are SGHVS and FNYEAQ. The CDR3 bases are TGTGCCAGCAGCTCGAGGACAGGGAGGCACGAGCAGTACTTC. It codes for CASSSRTGRHEQYF.

The rearrangement uses TRBV5-4 and TRBJ2-5; D is perhaps TRBD2 (7 bases). The CDR3 extends over 14 amino acids. Germline loops: CDR1 SGHNT, CDR2 YYREEE (reference sequence). Trimming took 5 bases from V and 2 from J, leaving 13 bases between them. The DNA for the CDR3 is TGTGCCAGCAGGGGAGGGACAACTCAAGAGACCCAGTACTTC. Its protein is CASRGGTTQETQYF.

V and J are TRBV4-1 and TRBJ1-1; TRBD1 matches at 9 bases. V lost 6 bases and J lost 1; bases outside the gene matches: 12. Germline lookup yields CDR1 MGHRA and CDR2 YSYEKL. The length of the CDR3 is 17 residues. DNA for the CDR3: TGCGCCAGCAGTCGACAGGGGGACCTTGCGGGGAACACTGAAGCTTTCTTT. The encoded protein is CASSRQGDLAGNTEAFF.

At least ten counts were recorded for this clonotype. The J gene is TRBJ1-2, the V gene TRBV7-2; D not certain. Looked up from germline, CDR1 is SGHTA and CDR2 is FQGNSA. This CDR3 has 14 amino acids. V lost 0 bases and J lost 3, with 8 bases in between. CDR3 nucleotide sequence: TGTGCCAGCAGCTTAGCGGCGACGGACTATGGCTACACCTTC. Translated, it gives CASSLAATDYGYTF.

This clonotype was observed at least ten times. The chain couples TRBV12-3 or TRBV12-4 to TRBJ2-1; D remains unclear. With 2 bases removed from V and 0 bases from J, the gap between germline ends came to 2 bases. This CDR3 spans 13 amino acids. As DNA, the CDR3 is TGTGCCAGCAGTTTATTCTCCTACAATGAGCAGTTCTTC. Its translation is CASSLFSYNEQFF.

The gene calls are TRBV15 and TRBJ2-7; D may be TRBD1 (5 bases). In germline, CDR1 is LNHNV, CDR2 YYDKDF (reference sequence). Trimming left V 0 bases short and J 6 bases short, with 9 bases between. The CDR3 is 13 residues long. The CDR3, as DNA: TGTGCCACCAGCAGAGATGGAGACAGCGAGCAGTACTTC. Translation gives CATSRDGDSEQYF. The complete variable domain, with remaining parts taken from reference TRBV15 and TRBJ2-7, reads DAMVIQNPRYQVTQFGKPVTLSCSQTLNHNVMYWYQQKSSQAPKLLFHYYDKDFNNEADTPDNFQSRRPNTSFCFLDIRSPGLGDTAMYLCATSRDGDSEQYFGPGTRLTVT.

In this sample, this clonotype turned up many times. The chain is built from TRBV25-1 and TRBJ1-1; tentative D call: TRBD1 (5 bases). This CDR3 comprises 12 residues. V lost 5 bases to trimming and J lost 10 bases, with 14 bases between them. Germline loops: CDR1 MGHDK, CDR2 SYGVNS. CDR3 bases: TGTGCCAGCAGTTTCCTCAAAGGGGCAGCTTTCTTT. This translates into CASSFLKGAAFF.

The table lists this clonotype with many counts. CDR3 protein: CASSSPRRGPEAFF. CDR3 nucleotides: TGTGCCAGCAGTTCCCCCCGGAGGGGTCCTGAAGCTTTCTTT. The V call is TRBV2, the J call TRBJ1-1; D possibly corresponds to TRBD1 (5 bases). V was cut by 5 bases and J by 6 bases, with 16 bases left in between. The CDR3 has 14 residues. Germline V gives CDR1 SNHLY, CDR2 FYNNEI.

This chain links TRBV7-3 with TRBJ2-1; D perhaps matches TRBD1 (7 bases). The CDR3 runs 17 residues. Trimming stripped 5 bases from V and 7 bases from J, with 24 bases between. In germline, CDR1 is SGHTA, CDR2 FQGTGA. The CDR3 DNA sequence: TGTGCCAGCAGCCCCCAGGGGGGTAGATACGGGAATAATGAGCAGTTCTTC. Protein sequence: CASSPQGGRYGNNEQFF.

This clonotype was detected ten times or more. The chain employs TRBV7-2 and TRBJ2-3; D may be TRBD1 (5 bases). With 1 base removed from V and 7 bases from J, the gap between germline ends came to 9 bases. The CDR3 has 13 amino acids. Germline loops: CDR1 SGHTA, CDR2 FQGNSA. CDR3: CASSLEQANTQYF. The CDR3 bases are TGTGCCAGCAGCTTAGAACAGGCCAATACGCAGTATTTT.

The rearrangement uses TRBV6-2 or TRBV6-3 and TRBJ2-7; no clear D. Germline V gene data show CDR1 as MNHEY and CDR2 as SVGEGT. V dropped 5 bases and J dropped 2 bases, with 13 bases sitting between them. This CDR3 is built from 14 residues. The CDR3 coding sequence is TGTGCCAGCAGTCCTACACGGAATCCCTACGAGCAGTACTTC. This codes for CASSPTRNPYEQYF.

This clonotype showed up just a few times. The chain carries TRBV12-3 or TRBV12-4 and TRBJ2-7; TRBD1 matches 8 bases. V shed 8 bases and J 4 bases; nucleotides not matched to a gene: 13. The CDR3 is made up of 15 amino acids. CDR3 region: CASGSSRGLWYEQYF. CDR3 nucleotide sequence: TGTGCCAGCGGGTCGTCCAGGGGGCTATGGTACGAGCAGTACTTC.

The chain links TRBV11-3 to TRBJ2-5; 11 positions match TRBD2. Looked up from germline, CDR1 is SGHNT and CDR2 is YENEEA. After removal of 5 bases from V and 7 bases from J, the junction contained 9 bases not matched to a gene. The CDR3 has 15 amino acids. This CDR3 is CASSGGTSGSGTQYF. The CDR3 nucleotides are TGTGCCAGCAGCGGCGGGACTAGCGGCTCCGGGACCCAGTACTTC.

In its sample, this clonotype was seen many times. J is TRBJ2-1 and V is TRBV7-2, with 11 bases identical to TRBD1. The CDR3 is 16 amino acids. Per the germline V gene, CDR1 is SGHTA and CDR2 is FQGNSA. The V segment lost 5 bases and the J segment 3 bases; nucleotides outside the gene matches: 6. CDR3 sequence reads: CASSRSGTGGYNEQFF. Written as DNA, the CDR3 is TGTGCCAGCAGCCGTTCGGGGACAGGGGGCTACAATGAGCAGTTCTTC.